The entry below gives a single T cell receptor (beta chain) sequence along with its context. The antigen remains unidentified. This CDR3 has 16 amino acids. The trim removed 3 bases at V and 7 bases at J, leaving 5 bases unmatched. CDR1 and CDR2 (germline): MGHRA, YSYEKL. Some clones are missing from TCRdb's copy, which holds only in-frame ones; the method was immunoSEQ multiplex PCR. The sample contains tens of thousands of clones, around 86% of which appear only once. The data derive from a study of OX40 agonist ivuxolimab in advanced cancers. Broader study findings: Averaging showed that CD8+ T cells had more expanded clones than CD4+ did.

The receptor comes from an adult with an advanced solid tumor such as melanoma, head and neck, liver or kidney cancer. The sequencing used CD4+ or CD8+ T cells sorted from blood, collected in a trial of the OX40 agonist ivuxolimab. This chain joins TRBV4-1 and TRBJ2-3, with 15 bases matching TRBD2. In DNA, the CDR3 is TGCGCCAGCAGCCAGACCGGACTAGCGGGAGGGAATACGCAGTATTTT. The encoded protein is CASSQTGLAGGNTQYF.